The present TCR beta chain was sequenced within a study of Ad26.COV2.S vaccination and SARS-CoV-2 variants. Indicated treatment: around 19 received Ad26.COV2.S at low or high dose, single or two shots; about 5 received placebo; per-sample allocation not given. After the first vaccine or placebo injection, samples were drawn on day 63. Data came from immunoSEQ multiplex PCR; TCRdb stores just in-frame clones and leaves some out. The sample lists about 350,000 clones, around 90% occurring once. This CDR3 contains 13 residues. Trimming took off 8 bases at V and 2 bases at J, with 12 bases between the two ends. Per germline, CDR1 MNHEY and CDR2 SVGAGI. Study-wide results and limits: While placebo recipients had lower spike-specific TCR breadth, vaccine recipients had more.

As concerns this clone: Its specificity is unknown.

The rearrangement uses TRBV6-5 and TRBJ1-1, with D maybe TRBD1 (6 bases). This TCR was recovered from a person between 18 and 60 years old who received the Ad26.COV2.S COVID-19 vaccine or a placebo. This material consisted of peripheral blood, taken in a trial of Ad26.COV2.S vaccine versus placebo. The CDR3 DNA reads as TGTGCCAGCGGGTTACAGGGAAACACTGAAGCTTTCTTT. Translated: CASGLQGNTEAFF.